The 28 T cell receptor beta chains in this list originate from one sample, sequenced in a study of T cells in narcolepsy. Clones were read by immunoSEQ multiplex PCR, and TCRdb kept only the in-frame ones, dropping some. The table lists over 25,000 clones, about four fifths of them singletons. Sequenced material: memory (CD45RA-) CD4+ T cells from blood. The source is a human donor in good health.

This clone was seen a single time. J is TRBJ2-5 and V is TRBV29-1; D is possibly TRBD1 (6 bases). Germline V lookup: CDR1 SQVTM, CDR2 ANQGSEA. The germline V and J ends were trimmed by 4 bases and 1 base, with 13 bases remaining between them. CDR3 length equals 14 residues. Here the CDR3 reads CSVARQAIQETQYF. The CDR3 DNA follows: TGCAGCGTTGCTAGACAGGCCATCCAAGAGACCCAGTACTTC.

The V call is TRBV7-3, the J call TRBJ2-3; 9 bases are a match to TRBD2. The CDR3 has 16 residues. Germline lookup yields CDR1 SGHTA and CDR2 FQGTGA. V dropped 4 bases and J dropped 1; count of bases not matched to a gene: 6. The CDR3 sequence is CASSSHSGGGTDTQYF. The CDR3 DNA reads TGTGCCAGCAGCTCCCATAGCGGGGGCGGCACAGATACGCAGTATTTT.

The genes are TRBV30 and TRBJ1-3; 9 bases line up with TRBD1. The trim removed 3 bases at V and 0 bases at J, leaving 18 bases unmatched. The CDR3 totals 20 residues. CDR1 and CDR2 from the germline V gene are GTSNPN and SVGIG (reference sequence). CDR3 sequence reads: CAWRPKPGTGSSFSGNTIYF. In DNA, the CDR3 is TGTGCCTGGAGACCCAAACCCGGGACAGGGAGTTCCTTCTCTGGAAACACCATATATTTT.

The gene calls are TRBV12-5 and TRBJ2-2; 7 bases match TRBD1. Per the germline V gene, CDR1 is LGHNT and CDR2 is FRNRAP. The CDR3 sequence is 15 residues long. With V trimmed by 6 bases and J by 0 bases, 4 bases remained unmatched. CDR3 coding DNA: TGTGCTAGTGGACCAGGGACAGCGAACACCGGGGAGCTGTTTTTT. Amino acid sequence: CASGPGTANTGELFF. The whole variable domain, filled in from reference TRBV12-5 and TRBJ2-2, reads DARVTQTPRHKVTEMGQEVTMRCQPILGHNTVFWYRQTMMQGLELLAYFRNRAPLDDSGMPKDRFSAEMPDATLATLKIQPSEPRDSAVYFCASGPGTANTGELFFGEGSRLTVL.

The J gene is TRBJ2-1, the V gene TRBV7-3, with TRBD1 matching over 7 bases. Per germline, CDR1 SGHTA and CDR2 FQGTGA. The CDR3 runs to 14 residues. Unmatched junction bases numbered 9, after V lost 4 bases and J lost 9 bases. The CDR3 sequence: CASSSMDRSGEQFF. The CDR3 coding sequence is TGTGCCAGCAGCTCGATGGACAGGTCGGGTGAGCAGTTCTTC. The whole variable domain, remainder taken from reference TRBV7-3 and TRBJ2-1, is GAGVSQTPSNKVTEKGKYVELRCDPISGHTALYWYRQSLGQGPEFLIYFQGTGAADDSGLPNDRFFAVRPEGSVSTLKIQRTERGDSAVYLCASSSMDRSGEQFFGPGTRLTVL.

The rearrangement joins TRBV5-1 to TRBJ1-2; the D gene is possibly TRBD1 (5 bases). This CDR3 is 13 amino acids long. V was pared by 4 bases and J by 5 bases, with 12 bases between. In germline, CDR1 is SGHRS, CDR2 YFSETQ. The CDR3 region has the DNA TGCGCCAGCAGCCTGACAGCGACGTATGGCTACACCTTC. It is translated as CASSLTATYGYTF.

This clone was observed once. This rearrangement joins TRBV30 to TRBJ1-1; TRBD1 matches at 8 bases. Germline-derived CDR1 and CDR2 are GTSNPN and SVGIG (reference sequence). Germline trimming cut 5 bases from V and 1 base from J; bases unmatched to any gene: 6. The CDR3 loop spans 14 amino acids. The CDR3 DNA sequence: TGTGCCTGGGGGCGAGGGACAGGGAACACTGAAGCTTTCTTT. This encodes CAWGRGTGNTEAFF.

This chain uses TRBV7-9 with TRBJ2-7, with D possibly being TRBD1 (6 bases). The CDR3 loop spans 14 amino acids. Trimming cost V 5 bases and J 2 bases, with 13 bases left between them. Germline CDR1 reads SEHNR; CDR2 reads FQNEAQ (reference sequence). The CDR3 DNA is TGTGCCAGCAGCCCTCGACAGGATCCCTACGAGCAGTACTTC. Protein: CASSPRQDPYEQYF.

The J gene is TRBJ2-1, the V gene TRBV11-2, with D unclear. Trimming took 3 bases from V and 6 from J, leaving 12 bases between them. Per germline, CDR1 SGHAT and CDR2 FQNNGV. This CDR3 comprises 14 residues. The CDR3 nucleotides are TGTGCCAGCAGCTTTGGGCTCGGGCTCAATGAGCAGTTCTTC. Amino acids: CASSFGLGLNEQFF.

The CDR3 sequence: CASSFFGREGTDTQYF. The CDR3 coding sequence is TGTGCCAGCAGCTTCTTCGGCAGGGAAGGCACAGATACGCAGTATTTT. This chain links TRBV11-2 with TRBJ2-3; possible D gene TRBD1, 5 bases. The V and J ends lost 3 bases and 1 base respectively, with 14 bases between them. Germline V gene lookup returns CDR1 SGHAT and CDR2 FQNNGV. The CDR3 is 16 residues long.

The chain uses TRBV10-3 and TRBJ2-3; TRBD1 is a possible D gene (5 bases). V dropped 6 bases and J dropped 3 bases, with 16 bases sitting between them. There are 15 residues in the CDR3. Germline V gives CDR1 ENHRY, CDR2 SYGVKD. The CDR3 spells CAISLSDSKTDTQYF. CDR3 in DNA: TGTGCCATCAGCTTATCAGACAGCAAGACAGATACGCAGTATTTT.

The chain links TRBV10-3 to TRBJ1-2; D unresolved. The germline V and J ends were trimmed by 3 bases and 5 bases, with 7 bases remaining between them. Germline assignment: CDR1 ENHRY and CDR2 SYGVKD. The CDR3 covers 12 residues. CDR3 bases: TGTGCCATCAGTGACTCGACTTATGGCTACACCTTC. As protein: CAISDSTYGYTF.

The V call is TRBV11-3, the J call TRBJ2-2, with TRBD2 identical over 12 bases. V dropped 0 bases and J dropped 4; count of bases not matched to a gene: 3. The CDR3 spans 17 residues. Germline V gene sequence: CDR1 SGHNT, CDR2 YENEEA. This CDR3 is CASSLELAGGLTGELFF. In DNA, the CDR3 is TGTGCCAGCAGCTTAGAACTAGCGGGGGGACTCACCGGGGAGCTGTTTTTT.

The chain recombines TRBV19 with TRBJ2-5; 7 bases fit TRBD2. Germline CDR1 LNHDA, CDR2 SQIVND (reference sequence). The CDR3 covers 14 residues. V lost 3 bases, J lost 5 bases, and 6 bases stayed unmatched. The CDR3 here is CASSIKRGRETQYF. In DNA, the CDR3 is TGTGCCAGTAGTATCAAGCGGGGACGGGAGACCCAGTACTTC.

The chain recombines TRBV15 with TRBJ2-1; D is unresolved. The CDR3 runs 14 residues. Germline V gene sequence: CDR1 LNHNV, CDR2 YYDKDF (reference sequence). The V end lost 0 bases, the J end lost 7 bases, and 10 bases lay between the germline ends. The CDR3 loop is CATSRDSFRNEQFF. The CDR3 coding sequence is TGTGCCACCAGCAGAGATTCCTTTAGGAATGAGCAGTTCTTC.

The rearrangement links TRBV19 to TRBJ1-2; D gene unclear. The CDR3 runs to 15 residues. Germline-derived CDR1 and CDR2 are LNHDA and SQIVND (reference sequence). Trimming stripped 1 base from V and 3 bases from J, with 12 bases between. The DNA of the CDR3 is TGTGCCAGTAGTATAGGCGTAGGGAGGGACTATGGCTACACCTTC. Amino acid sequence: CASSIGVGRDYGYTF.

The chain links TRBV30 to TRBJ2-1; D is uncertain. Trimming shortened V by 0 bases and J by 2 bases, and 8 bases separated the two germline ends. This CDR3 comprises 14 residues. Germline V gives CDR1 GTSNPN, CDR2 SVGIG (reference sequence). The chain's CDR3 is CAWSVFGPYNEQFF. The CDR3 nucleotides read TGTGCCTGGAGTGTATTCGGACCCTACAATGAGCAGTTCTTC.

A word on this clone: The same CDR3 arises from other DNA sequences in this sample as well. V gene TRBV7-9 combines with J gene TRBJ2-1; TRBD2 aligns across 9 bases. Per germline, CDR1 SEHNR and CDR2 FQNEAQ (reference sequence). V shed 5 bases, J shed 0 bases, and the junction held 5 bases outside the gene matches. The CDR3 has 16 residues. The CDR3 reads CASSVYSGSSYNEQFF. CDR3 nucleotides: TGTGCCAGCAGCGTATATAGCGGGAGCTCCTACAATGAGCAGTTCTTC. The variable domain in full, completed from reference TRBV7-9 and TRBJ2-1, reads DTGVSQNPRHKITKRGQNVTFRCDPISEHNRLYWYRQTLGQGPEFLTYFQNEAQLEKSRLLSDRFSAERPKGSFSTLEIQRTEQGDSAMYLCASSVYSGSSYNEQFFGPGTRLTVL.

The J gene is TRBJ1-6, the V gene TRBV18; 10 nucleotides match TRBD1. From germline, CDR1 is KGHSH and CDR2 LQKENI. V lost 10 bases and J lost 7; bases outside the gene matches: 10. This CDR3 is built from 15 residues. CDR3: CATQIKTGGNSPLHF. CDR3 DNA: TGTGCCACCCAAATAAAGACAGGGGGCAATTCACCCCTCCACTTT.

In this sample, this clone turned up once. This rearrangement joins TRBV25-1 to TRBJ1-6, with D possibly being TRBD1 (6 bases). Germline V CDR1 and CDR2: MGHDK, SYGVNS. Deletions cut 9 bases from V and 7 bases from J, with 22 bases between. This CDR3 has 16 amino acids. The DNA for the CDR3 is TGTGCCAGTCAAATTTCGACAGGCGGATACAATTCACCCCTCCACTTT. This translates into CASQISTGGYNSPLHF.

This chain joins TRBV11-2 and TRBJ2-7; D is possibly TRBD2 (5 bases). CDR1 and CDR2 from the germline V gene are SGHAT and FQNNGV. V was cut by 4 bases and J by 2 bases, with 15 bases left in between. The CDR3 sequence is 15 residues long. CDR3 nucleotides: TGTGCCAGCAGCTACGGACTTCAGCGCGCCTACGAGCAGTACTTC. Its translation: CASSYGLQRAYEQYF.

The chain couples TRBV5-1 to TRBJ2-6; D remains unclear. CDR1 is SGHRS and CDR2 is YFSETQ in the germline V gene. This CDR3 spans 15 amino acids. Trimming removed 5 bases from V and 0 bases from J, with 9 bases in between. CDR3 residues: CASSEQSSGANVLTF. The CDR3 nucleotides read TGCGCCAGCAGTGAACAGAGCTCTGGGGCCAACGTCCTGACTTTC.

The chain joins TRBV10-3 to TRBJ2-3, with TRBD2 matching over 7 bases. The germline V gene has CDR1 ENHRY and CDR2 SYGVKD. This CDR3 region has 14 residues. With 4 bases clipped from V and 4 bases from J, the junction kept 5 bases outside the gene matches. Written as DNA, the CDR3 is TGTGCCATCAGTGGGCGACTAGCTGCAGATACGCAGTATTTT. Encoded protein: CAISGRLAADTQYF.

This clone was recorded only once. The chain is built from TRBV7-9 and TRBJ1-5, with 8 bases aligning to TRBD1. The CDR3 loop spans 13 amino acids. The V segment lost 5 bases and the J segment 7 bases; nucleotides outside the gene matches: 4. Per germline, CDR1 SEHNR and CDR2 FQNEAQ (reference sequence). The CDR3 is CASSQTGDQPQHF. CDR3 nucleotide sequence: TGTGCCAGCAGCCAGACAGGGGACCAGCCCCAGCATTTT.

This clone occurred once. The V call is TRBV7-9, the J call TRBJ2-7; 9 positions match TRBD2. CDR3 length: 14 amino acids. Trimming took 7 bases from V and 7 from J; bases not matched to a gene: 11. Germline-derived CDR1 and CDR2 are SEHNR and FQNEAQ (reference sequence). Here the CDR3 DNA reads TGTGCCAGCAACAAAGGCGGGGGGGTAGGAGAGCAGTACTTC. Protein: CASNKGGGVGEQYF.

V and J are TRBV7-9 and TRBJ2-5; D gene ambiguous. Germline values: CDR1 SEHNR, CDR2 FQNEAQ (reference sequence). The CDR3 is made up of 12 amino acids. V shed 5 bases and J shed 3 bases, with 7 bases lying between them. DNA for the CDR3: TGTGCCAGCAGCAGAACGGAAGAGACCCAGTACTTC. This gives the protein CASSRTEETQYF.

This chain uses TRBV19 with TRBJ1-2; TRBD1 matches 7 bases. The CDR3 spans 14 residues. The germline V gene encodes CDR1 LNHDA and CDR2 SQIVND (reference sequence). Unmatched junction bases numbered 9, after V lost 4 bases and J lost 7 bases. The chain's CDR3 is CASSTTGESGGYTF. In nucleotides, the CDR3 is TGTGCCAGTAGTACCACAGGGGAGTCCGGTGGCTACACCTTC.

The rearrangement joins TRBV2 to TRBJ2-3; the match to TRBD1 covers 8 bases. This CDR3 has 15 residues. J lost 2 bases, V lost 4 bases, and 5 bases had no gene match. CDR1 and CDR2 from the germline V gene are SNHLY and FYNNEI. The CDR3 loop is CASSADRGATDTQYF. The DNA for the CDR3 is TGTGCCAGCAGTGCCGACAGGGGCGCCACAGATACGCAGTATTTT.